This T cell receptor beta chain comes out of a study of glioma-infiltrating T cells after dendritic cell vaccination. Study as a whole: Monocyte-derived dendritic cells, cultured approximately 7 days with IL-4 and GM-CSF, were pulsed with autologous tumor lysate.

Here immunoSEQ multiplex PCR was the method, and the copy in TCRdb shows in-frame clones only, minus some. The sample yields approximately 48,000 clones, approximately 91% seen once. Germline V lookup: CDR1 MNHEY, CDR2 SVGAGI. The V end was cut by 4 bases, the J end by 7 bases, with 11 bases between. The CDR3 covers 13 residues. The time point: after dendritic cell vaccination, including at tumor progression/relapse. The genes are TRBV6-5 and TRBJ1-5; no reliable D call. This clonotype originated in a human donor with glioblastoma. Here the sequenced sample was blood, taken after dendritic cell vaccination. The CDR3 DNA sequence: TGTGCCAGCAGTTCCCGGGAGTCACAGCCCCAGCATTTT. Protein sequence: CASSSRESQPQHF.